This TCR beta chain emerged from a study of blood T cells in healthy people across ages. Study findings and constraints: Unsorted PBMCs blocked a conclusive comparison of naive and antigen-experienced cells. Researchers report that TCR beta diversity correlated strongly with naive T cell percentage.

Then a second PCR, running roughly 6 to 12 cycles, was carried out with a sample-barcoded 5' primer and a J-beta primer mix. Each CDR3 protein gets one entry after TCRdb re-called the 5' RACE reads with MiXCR. Of 600,000 or so distinct CDR3 sequences in the sample, 25% to 30% were seen once. This CDR3 is built from 14 residues. With 6 bases removed from V and 1 base from J, the gap between germline ends came to 12 bases. Per germline, CDR1 MNHEY and CDR2 SVGAGI. Donor samples were obtained from healthy Caucasian individuals from Russia, aged roughly 6 to 90. Total RNA was extracted at no less than 5.5 micrograms per sample. This clonotype was counted once. Its cognate antigen is unknown.

The sequenced material came from blood. This sequence originates from a woman of 80 years or more in good health. This chain uses TRBV6-5 with TRBJ1-1; possible D gene TRBD1, 5 bases. In nucleotides, the CDR3 is TGTGCCAGCAGCCACAGGTCCCGGAACACTGAAGCTTTCTTT. Residues: CASSHRSRNTEAFF.